This entry is about one T cell receptor (beta chain). Regions amplified from RNA transcripts were the TCR beta CDR3 regions. First-round RT-PCR with HTBI primers amplified the TCR CDR3 region. TCRdb used MiXCR to reprocess the multiplex PCR reads, holding one entry per CDR3 protein. Counted here are fewer than 750,000 distinct CDR3 sequences, 46% occurring once; the ten biggest clones make up more than 7.5%. Clinical symptoms, serum thyroxine and TRAb, thyroid ultrasound and orbital computed tomography together formed the diagnostic basis. Germline V CDR1 and CDR2: DFQATT, SNEGSKA (reference sequence). CDR3 length equals 14 residues. Trimming took 5 bases from V and 2 from J, leaving 13 bases between them. The data stem from a study of T cells in Graves' hyperthyroidism and ophthalmopathy.

Sequencing was done on a sample of peripheral blood or thyroid tissue (not recorded which). The TCR sequence derives from a young woman with Graves' hyperthyroidism. The V and J genes are TRBV20-1 and TRBJ1-5; D not resolved. The CDR3 DNA sequence: TGCAGTGCTGAGCGGCGGGAGGGCAATCAGCCCCAGCATTTT. Encoded protein: CSAERREGNQPQHF.